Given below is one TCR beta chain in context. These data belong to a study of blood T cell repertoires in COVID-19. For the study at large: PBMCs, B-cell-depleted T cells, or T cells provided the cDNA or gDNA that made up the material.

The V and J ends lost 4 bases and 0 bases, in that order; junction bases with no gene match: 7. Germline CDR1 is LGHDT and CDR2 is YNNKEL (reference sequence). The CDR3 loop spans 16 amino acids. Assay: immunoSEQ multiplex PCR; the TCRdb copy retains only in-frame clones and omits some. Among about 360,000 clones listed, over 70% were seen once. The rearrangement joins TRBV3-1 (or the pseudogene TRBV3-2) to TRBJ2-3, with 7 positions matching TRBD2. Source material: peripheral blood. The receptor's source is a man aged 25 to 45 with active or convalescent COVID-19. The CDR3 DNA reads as TGTGCCAGCAGCCCACTGACTAGCCCTAGCACAGATACGCAGTATTTT. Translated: CASSPLTSPSTDTQYF.